A single sample is the source of the 16 T cell receptor beta chains below, sequenced in a study of blood T cell repertoires in COVID-19. Sequenced by immunoSEQ multiplex PCR; TCRdb stores in-frame clones only, minus some. The table has some 50,000 clones, about 63% seen once. Sequencing was performed on peripheral blood. Receptor source: an older woman with acute or convalescent COVID-19.

The chain carries TRBV7-3 and TRBJ2-3, with 7 positions matching TRBD2. V lost 5 bases to trimming and J lost 1 base; unmatched junction nucleotides: 6. The CDR3 spans 15 residues. Germline CDR1 reads SGHTA; CDR2 reads FQGTGA. CDR3 amino acids: CASSQVRGGTDTQYF. The CDR3 nucleotides read TGTGCCAGCAGCCAAGTCCGGGGGGGCACAGATACGCAGTATTTT.

The gene calls are TRBV20-1 and TRBJ2-7; D remains ambiguous. V dropped 4 bases and J dropped 6 bases, with 10 bases sitting between them. From germline, CDR1 is DFQATT and CDR2 SNEGSKA (reference sequence). CDR3 length equals 11 residues. This CDR3 reads CSAIDLSEQYF. The CDR3 coding sequence is TGCAGTGCTATAGACTTGTCCGAGCAGTACTTC.

The rearrangement links TRBV5-6 to TRBJ2-7; D unresolved. Germline values: CDR1 SGHDT, CDR2 YYEEEE. Trimming stripped 1 base from V and 4 bases from J, with 6 bases between. CDR3 size: 12 residues. In nucleotides, the CDR3 is TGTGCCAGCAGCTTGAAGCGATACGAGCAGTACTTC. Its protein is CASSLKRYEQYF.

The CDR3 nucleotides are TGCGCCAGCAGTGAGTCGATCGGGGTGAGGGAGCAGTACTTC. Amino acid sequence: CASSESIGVREQYF. The chain joins TRBV10-1 to TRBJ2-7; D possibly corresponds to TRBD2 (5 bases). Germline loops: CDR1 WNHNN, CDR2 SYGVQD (reference sequence). The CDR3 runs 14 residues. V dropped 0 bases and J dropped 7 bases, with 13 bases sitting between them.

This clone was observed a handful of times. The CDR3 here is CASTAVPYNEQFF. The CDR3 DNA follows: TGTGCCAGCACCGCGGTCCCCTACAATGAGCAGTTCTTC. The gene calls are TRBV7-9 and TRBJ2-1, with no clear D. Trimming stripped 7 bases from V and 2 bases from J, with 9 bases between. Germline V CDR1 and CDR2: SEHNR, FQNEAQ (reference sequence). The CDR3 has 13 residues.

The J gene is TRBJ2-2, the V gene TRBV6-5; 10 nucleotides match TRBD1. Germline CDR1 and CDR2: MNHEY and SVGAGI. Germline trimming cut 10 bases from V and 4 bases from J; bases unmatched to any gene: 6. The CDR3 runs 14 residues. CDR3: CATRQGAATGELFF. CDR3 bases: TGTGCCACCCGACAGGGGGCGGCCACCGGGGAGCTGTTTTTT.

Of note for this clone: One end of the junction does not line up with germline, which may come from a read error. The chain couples TRBV19 to TRBJ2-1, with D maybe TRBD2 (5 bases). CDR3 size: 16 residues. Germline loops: CDR1 LNHDA, CDR2 SQIVND (reference sequence). The DNA for the CDR3 is TGTGCCAGTAGTTTAGATGACTACGGACGCCTAAATGAGCAGTTCTTC. Residues: CASSLDDYGRLNEQFF.

The V gene is TRBV5-8, the J gene TRBJ2-5; D uncertain. Deletions cut 2 bases from V and 2 bases from J, with 13 bases between. CDR1 is SGHTS and CDR2 is YDEGEE in the germline V gene. The CDR3 length is 15 residues. CDR3 region: CASSFTLGQQETQYF. The CDR3 nucleotides are TGTGCCAGCAGCTTTACTCTAGGCCAACAAGAGACCCAGTACTTC.

This clone was seen many times. This chain links TRBV6-2 or TRBV6-3 with TRBJ1-4; 7 positions match TRBD1. Germline CDR1 and CDR2: MNHEY and SVGEGT. The CDR3 sequence is 14 residues long. V shed 5 bases and J 6 bases; nucleotides not matched to a gene: 6. This CDR3 reads CASSRAGQYEKLFF. CDR3 sequence (DNA): TGTGCCAGCAGTCGGGCGGGACAGTATGAAAAACTGTTTTTT.

The sample holds one count of this clone. The chain joins TRBV19 to TRBJ2-1; maybe TRBD1 (5 bases). Germline CDR1 is LNHDA and CDR2 is SQIVND (reference sequence). The CDR3 loop spans 15 amino acids. The V gene lost 2 bases and the J gene lost 5 bases, with 13 bases spanning the gap. CDR3 nucleotides: TGTGCCAGTAGTATAAGGCAGGGAAGCGACAATGAGCAGTTCTTC. Residues: CASSIRQGSDNEQFF.

J is TRBJ1-3 and V is TRBV3-1 (or the pseudogene TRBV3-2); TRBD1 might be the D (5 bases). V was shortened by 4 bases and J by 5 bases, with 12 bases between the two germline ends. Germline CDR1 LGHDT, CDR2 YNNKEL (reference sequence). This CDR3 is 14 amino acids long. The CDR3 sequence: CASSLGQGRNTIYF. In DNA, the CDR3 is TGTGCCAGCAGCCTCGGGCAGGGAAGAAACACCATATATTTT.

J is TRBJ2-4 and V is TRBV19, with D possibly matching TRBD2 (7 bases). Trimming took 1 base from V and 8 from J, leaving 15 bases between them. The germline V gene encodes CDR1 LNHDA and CDR2 SQIVND (reference sequence). This CDR3 region has 15 residues. The CDR3 here is CASSIVSGEGDIQYF. The CDR3 DNA reads TGTGCCAGTAGTATAGTCTCAGGGGAGGGAGACATTCAGTACTTC.

This clone has more than one count but fewer than ten. The chain carries TRBV5-1 and TRBJ2-3; D gene unclear. The CDR3 consists of 14 residues. V lost 0 bases and J lost 4, with 9 bases in between. Germline V lookup: CDR1 SGHRS, CDR2 YFSETQ. In nucleotides, the CDR3 is TGCGCCAGCAGCTTGGGTTACAGACCAGATACGCAGTATTTT. It encodes CASSLGYRPDTQYF.

This rearrangement joins TRBV4-2 to TRBJ2-1; TRBD2 matches 8 bases. V dropped 2 bases and J dropped 5; count of bases not matched to a gene: 5. The CDR3 sequence is 15 residues long. Germline V gene data show CDR1 as LGHNA and CDR2 as YNFKEQ. CDR3 sequence: CASSQTGTRDNEQFF. The CDR3 DNA is TGTGCCAGCAGCCAAACCGGGACTAGGGACAATGAGCAGTTCTTC.

The chain has TRBV6-6 and TRBJ1-1; weak D call: TRBD1 (5 bases). V dropped 7 bases and J dropped 0 bases, with 12 bases sitting between them. The CDR3 contains 14 residues. From germline, CDR1 is MNHNY and CDR2 SVGAGI (reference sequence). This CDR3 reads CASMGGVMNTEAFF. In DNA, the CDR3 is TGTGCCAGCATGGGGGGAGTCATGAACACTGAAGCTTTCTTT.

The chain couples TRBV27 to TRBJ2-3; 9 bases map to TRBD1. Trimming at V came to 1 base and at J to 2 bases, leaving 7 bases not matched to a gene. Germline loops: CDR1 MNHEY, CDR2 SMNVEV (reference sequence). The CDR3 spans 17 residues. The CDR3: CASSLWATGGVTDTQYF. DNA for the CDR3: TGTGCCAGCAGTTTATGGGCGACAGGGGGGGTCACAGATACGCAGTATTTT.